This entry lists 31 T cell receptor beta chains sequenced from one sample in a study of cytomegalovirus exposure and HLA in healthy donors. Assay: immunoSEQ multiplex PCR; the TCRdb copy retains only in-frame clones and omits some. Of 150,000 to 200,000 clones detected, about 85% appear once; the ten largest clones hold more than 15%. Sequenced input: PBMCs. The origin of the receptors is a man younger than 35 in good health and CMV-seropositive.

The chain has TRBV7-3 and TRBJ2-3; TRBD1 might be the D (6 bases). V was shortened by 2 bases and J by 5 bases, with 14 bases between the two germline ends. Germline V CDR1 and CDR2: SGHTA, FQGTGA. The CDR3 runs 15 residues. CDR3 sequence reads: CASSLSLGAIDTQYF. The DNA for the CDR3 is TGTGCCAGCAGCTTATCGCTGGGGGCAATAGATACGCAGTATTTT.

V is TRBV6-5 and J is TRBJ2-7; 10 bases map to TRBD1. After removal of 6 bases from V and 2 bases from J, the junction contained 4 bases not matched to a gene. CDR1 MNHEY and CDR2 SVGAGI come from the germline V gene. The CDR3 runs 14 residues. CDR3 in DNA: TGTGCCAGCAGGGGGACAGGGGACCCCTACGAGCAGTACTTC. Amino acid sequence: CASRGTGDPYEQYF.

This clone was observed once. V usage is TRBV18 and J usage is TRBJ2-7; D not certain. The V and J ends lost 6 bases and 0 bases respectively, with 12 bases between them. CDR3 length equals 14 residues. CDR1 is KGHSH, CDR2 LQKENI, per germline. CDR3 sequence: CASSSSTDSYEQYF. The DNA for the CDR3 is TGTGCCAGCTCCTCTAGTACCGACTCCTACGAGCAGTACTTC.

The J gene is TRBJ2-1, the V gene TRBV29-1, with 7 bases that match TRBD1. Trimming at V came to 3 bases and at J to 2 bases, leaving 7 bases not matched to a gene. In germline, CDR1 is SQVTM, CDR2 ANQGSEA. This CDR3 is built from 15 residues. CDR3 sequence: CSVDPQGRPYNEQFF. In DNA form, the CDR3 reads TGCAGCGTTGATCCACAGGGGAGACCCTACAATGAGCAGTTCTTC.

A single count supports this clone. The chain combines TRBV9 with TRBJ1-1; D is perhaps TRBD1 (6 bases). This CDR3 contains 15 residues. With 0 bases removed from V and 0 bases from J, the gap between germline ends came to 9 bases. Germline V gene lookup returns CDR1 SGDLS and CDR2 YYNGEE. CDR3 sequence: CASSVGGQLNTEAFF. The CDR3 nucleotides are TGTGCCAGCAGCGTAGGGGGACAACTGAACACTGAAGCTTTCTTT.

The CDR3 spells CSVEASGYRFGYNEQFF. DNA of the CDR3: TGCAGCGTTGAAGCCTCTGGTTACAGGTTCGGATACAATGAGCAGTTCTTC. The chain combines TRBV29-1 with TRBJ2-1; D might be TRBD1 (5 bases). The CDR3 spans 17 residues. CDR1 and CDR2 from the germline V gene are SQVTM and ANQGSEA. Deletions cut 1 base from V and 4 bases from J, with 20 bases between.

The CDR3 loop is CASSRGQEPEKLFF. The CDR3 DNA reads as TGTGCCAGCAGTCGAGGACAGGAACCTGAAAAACTGTTTTTT. V is TRBV28 and J is TRBJ1-4, with 7 bases lining up with TRBD1. The J segment lost 7 bases and the V segment lost 5 bases, leaving 7 bases of the junction unmatched. Germline V gives CDR1 MDHEN, CDR2 SYDVKM. There are 14 residues in the CDR3.

This sequence joins TRBV5-1 and TRBJ2-7; D is perhaps TRBD1 (6 bases). CDR3 length: 16 residues. Germline CDR1 reads SGHRS; CDR2 reads YFSETQ. V was pared by 0 bases and J by 1 base, with 14 bases between. CDR3 sequence: CASSLAGQGPSYEQYF. The CDR3 bases are TGCGCCAGCAGCTTGGCCGGGCAGGGGCCTTCCTACGAGCAGTACTTC.

This chain joins TRBV19 and TRBJ2-1; tentatively, D is TRBD2 (6 bases). Germline V gene data show CDR1 as LNHDA and CDR2 as SQIVND (reference sequence). The CDR3 sequence is 18 residues long. V was shortened by 3 bases and J by 2 bases, with 20 bases between the two germline ends. CDR3 sequence reads: CASSISGRQQGPYNEQFF. In DNA form, the CDR3 reads TGTGCCAGTAGTATCTCCGGGAGACAACAAGGACCCTACAATGAGCAGTTCTTC.

J is TRBJ2-6 and V is TRBV19, with a tentative D call TRBD1 (6 bases). The CDR3 totals 14 residues. CDR1 and CDR2 (germline): LNHDA, SQIVND (reference sequence). V shed 6 bases and J shed 2 bases, with 8 bases lying between them. The CDR3 nucleotides read TGTGCCAGTAGGTGGGACACTGGGGCCAACGTCCTGACTTTC. Amino acid sequence: CASRWDTGANVLTF.

V is TRBV6-1 and J is TRBJ1-1, with 9 positions matching TRBD1. Losses at the gene ends were 4 bases for V and 5 bases for J; bases not matched to a gene: 5. Germline CDR1 is MNHNS and CDR2 is SASEGT. The length of the CDR3 is 14 residues. The CDR3 DNA sequence: TGTGCCAGCAGTGCCGCGACAGGGGGTACTGAAGCTTTCTTT. Residues: CASSAATGGTEAFF.

The rearrangement joins TRBV2 to TRBJ2-1, with 9 bases aligning to TRBD1. The CDR3 length is 14 residues. The ends lost 7 bases at V and 5 bases at J; junction bases unmatched: 6. The germline gives CDR1 SNHLY, CDR2 FYNNEI. Here the CDR3 DNA reads TGTGCCAGCAATGACGGGACAGGGAACAATGAGCAGTTCTTC. The encoded protein is CASNDGTGNNEQFF.

The rearrangement joins TRBV4-1 to TRBJ2-5, with TRBD2 as a possible D gene (7 bases). The germline gives CDR1 MGHRA, CDR2 YSYEKL. The CDR3 has 13 amino acids. V was pared by 6 bases and J by 4 bases, with 12 bases between. The chain's CDR3 is CASRRGGSETQYF. DNA for the CDR3: TGCGCCAGCAGGAGGGGGGGCTCAGAGACCCAGTACTTC.

The chain has TRBV4-2 and TRBJ2-2; 7 bases align to TRBD2. Per germline, CDR1 LGHNA and CDR2 YNFKEQ. The CDR3 is made up of 16 amino acids. V was clipped by 0 bases and J by 4 bases; unmatched bases: 5. The CDR3 DNA is TGTGCCAGCAGCCAAGAGTCGAGCGGGACCACCGGGGAGCTGTTTTTT. Its protein product is CASSQESSGTTGELFF.

The chain joins TRBV7-9 to TRBJ1-5; possible D gene TRBD1, 5 bases. The CDR3 is made up of 15 amino acids. V gave up 1 base and J gave up 5 bases, with 12 bases separating them. Germline CDR1 and CDR2: SEHNR and FQNEAQ (reference sequence). This CDR3 reads CASSLGVGGDQPQHF. The CDR3 DNA follows: TGTGCCAGCAGCTTAGGAGTTGGAGGGGATCAGCCCCAGCATTTT.

This sequence joins TRBV28 and TRBJ1-1; 8 nucleotides line up with TRBD1. Looked up from germline, CDR1 is MDHEN and CDR2 is SYDVKM. Trimming removed 5 bases from V and 1 base from J; junction bases left unmatched: 3. The CDR3 has 14 residues. For the CDR3, the DNA is TGTGCCAGCAGTGTTGGGACAGGGAACACTGAAGCTTTCTTT. This encodes CASSVGTGNTEAFF.

The chain employs TRBV27 and TRBJ1-2; D gene uncertain. This CDR3 region has 13 residues. Trimming took off 3 bases at V and 8 bases at J, with 13 bases between the two ends. Germline-derived CDR1 and CDR2 are MNHEY and SMNVEV (reference sequence). CDR3 protein: CASSLIGGGGYTF. CDR3 coding DNA: TGTGCCAGCAGTTTGATCGGCGGTGGGGGCTACACCTTC.

The V gene is TRBV9, the J gene TRBJ2-3; TRBD2 matches at 9 bases. This CDR3 comprises 15 residues. Germline CDR1 and CDR2: SGDLS and YYNGEE. The V segment lost 0 bases and the J segment 5 bases; nucleotides outside the gene matches: 4. The CDR3 loop is CASSVGAGGLDTQYF. As DNA, the CDR3 is TGTGCCAGCAGCGTAGGAGCGGGGGGCCTAGATACGCAGTATTTT.

This clone was recorded once. The V call is TRBV14, the J call TRBJ2-1, with D unresolved. V gave up 0 bases and J gave up 8 bases, with 11 bases separating them. This CDR3 contains 14 residues. The germline CDR1 and CDR2 sequences are SGHDN and FVKESK. In DNA, the CDR3 is TGTGCCAGCAGCCAAGAAGGAGTGTACCATGAGCAGTTCTTC. Translated: CASSQEGVYHEQFF.

This clone was picked up a small number of times. The chain recombines TRBV7-6 with TRBJ2-2; D may be TRBD2 (5 bases). The CDR3 consists of 14 residues. Germline-derived CDR1 and CDR2 are SGHVS and FNYEAQ. The germline V and J ends were trimmed by 1 base and 6 bases, with 9 bases remaining between them. CDR3 sequence (DNA): TGTGCCAGCAGCTTAGAGCTGAGGGCCGGGGAGCTGTTTTTT. It yields the protein CASSLELRAGELFF.

This clone occurred once. Other DNA sequences in this sample translate to the same CDR3. The chain joins TRBV27 to TRBJ2-2; 7 bases fit TRBD2. The germline V gene has CDR1 MNHEY and CDR2 SMNVEV (reference sequence). Trimming at V came to 2 bases and at J to 5 bases, leaving 5 bases not matched to a gene. There are 15 residues in the CDR3. CDR3 nucleotides: TGTGCCAGCAGTTTAAGTTCGGGGGGAACCGGGGAGCTGTTTTTT. Protein: CASSLSSGGTGELFF.

The chain employs TRBV9 and TRBJ2-2; D unclear. CDR1 is SGDLS and CDR2 is YYNGEE in the germline V gene. The CDR3 runs 14 residues. Between the trimmed V and J ends, which lost 7 bases and 0 bases, there was a span of 10 bases. The CDR3 region is CASEAASNTGELFF. In DNA, the CDR3 is TGTGCCAGCGAGGCCGCTTCGAACACCGGGGAGCTGTTTTTT. Together with reference TRBV9 and TRBJ2-2, the CDR3 gives the full variable domain: DSGVTQTPKHLITATGQRVTLRCSPRSGDLSVYWYQQSLDQGLQFLIQYYNGEERAKGNILERFSAQQFPDLHSELNLSSLELGDSALYFCASEAASNTGELFFGEGSRLTVL.

In nucleotides, the CDR3 is TGTGCTAGTGGTTTCTACTATCAAGCGGGGGGGCCCACAGATACGCAGTATTTT. The encoded protein is CASGFYYQAGGPTDTQYF. The rearrangement joins TRBV12-5 to TRBJ2-3; TRBD2 matches at 10 bases. With V trimmed by 3 bases and J by 2 bases, 11 bases remained unmatched. The CDR3 totals 18 residues. Per the germline V gene, CDR1 is LGHNT and CDR2 is FRNRAP.

V and J are TRBV27 and TRBJ2-7; a possible D gene is TRBD1 (6 bases). This CDR3 contains 14 residues. Trimming shortened V by 3 bases and J by 0 bases, and 9 bases separated the two germline ends. Germline assignment: CDR1 MNHEY and CDR2 SMNVEV (reference sequence). The CDR3 coding sequence is TGTGCCAGCAGTTTGGCAGGGGTCTCCTACGAGCAGTACTTC. Amino acid sequence: CASSLAGVSYEQYF.

The chain is built from TRBV9 and TRBJ2-7; TRBD2 matches 13 bases. From germline, CDR1 is SGDLS and CDR2 YYNGEE. The CDR3 extends over 16 amino acids. V shed 4 bases, J shed 7 bases, and the junction held 11 bases outside the gene matches. CDR3 region: CASSLDELAGGREQYF. CDR3 nucleotides: TGTGCCAGCAGCCTGGACGAACTAGCGGGGGGGCGGGAGCAGTACTTC. The complete variable domain, with remaining parts taken from reference TRBV9 and TRBJ2-7, reads DSGVTQTPKHLITATGQRVTLRCSPRSGDLSVYWYQQSLDQGLQFLIQYYNGEERAKGNILERFSAQQFPDLHSELNLSSLELGDSALYFCASSLDELAGGREQYFGPGTRLTVT.

The chain has TRBV6-6 and TRBJ2-5; D is possibly TRBD2 (6 bases). The CDR3 has 13 residues. Germline V lookup: CDR1 MNHNY, CDR2 SVGAGI (reference sequence). Trimming took 10 bases from V and 5 from J, leaving 17 bases between them. The CDR3 here is CATSGAPGETQYF. For the CDR3, the DNA is TGTGCCACCTCGGGAGCCCCAGGGGAGACCCAGTACTTC.

This rearrangement joins TRBV27 to TRBJ2-1; 12 nucleotides agree with TRBD2. V lost 5 bases and J lost 5; bases outside the gene matches: 4. This CDR3 has 15 amino acids. Germline CDR1 is MNHEY and CDR2 is SMNVEV (reference sequence). The CDR3 sequence is CASSLGTSGHNEQFF. The CDR3 DNA reads as TGTGCCAGCAGTCTAGGGACTAGCGGGCACAATGAGCAGTTCTTC.

This clone was counted between two and nine times. This sequence joins TRBV28 and TRBJ2-7, with TRBD1 matching 7 bases. Germline loops: CDR1 MDHEN, CDR2 SYDVKM. The CDR3 spans 14 residues. The ends lost 2 bases at V and 4 bases at J; junction bases unmatched: 5. The CDR3 spells CASSLPETGYEQYF. Written as DNA, the CDR3 is TGTGCCAGCAGTTTACCGGAGACAGGGTACGAGCAGTACTTC. Drawing the rest from reference TRBV28 and TRBJ2-7, the complete variable domain is DVKVTQSSRYLVKRTGEKVFLECVQDMDHENMFWYRQDPGLGLRLIYFSYDVKMKEKGDIPEGYSVSREKKERFSLILESASTNQTSMYLCASSLPETGYEQYFGPGTRLTVT.

V and J are TRBV18 and TRBJ2-5; 7 bases fit TRBD2. The germline CDR1 and CDR2 sequences are KGHSH and LQKENI. V lost 3 bases and J lost 4; bases outside the gene matches: 5. The CDR3 contains 14 residues. DNA of the CDR3: TGTGCCAGCTCACCCCCTGGGAGGGGAGAGACCCAGTACTTC. Its protein product is CASSPPGRGETQYF.

The chain has TRBV28 and TRBJ2-7, with 7 bases identical to TRBD1. There are 14 residues in the CDR3. V was pared by 4 bases and J by 2 bases, with 5 bases of the junction left unmatched. Germline CDR1 MDHEN, CDR2 SYDVKM. In nucleotides, the CDR3 is TGTGCCAGCAGTTACCTAGGGACAGCCTACGAGCAGTACTTC. This translates into CASSYLGTAYEQYF.

This chain links TRBV5-6 with TRBJ2-7, with a tentative D call TRBD1 (6 bases). CDR1 is SGHDT, CDR2 YYEEEE, per germline. This CDR3 is 16 amino acids long. V was cut by 4 bases and J by 0 bases, with 17 bases left in between. This CDR3 is CASSVGDLTGSYEQYF. CDR3 DNA: TGTGCCAGCAGCGTGGGGGATTTGACAGGCTCCTACGAGCAGTACTTC.